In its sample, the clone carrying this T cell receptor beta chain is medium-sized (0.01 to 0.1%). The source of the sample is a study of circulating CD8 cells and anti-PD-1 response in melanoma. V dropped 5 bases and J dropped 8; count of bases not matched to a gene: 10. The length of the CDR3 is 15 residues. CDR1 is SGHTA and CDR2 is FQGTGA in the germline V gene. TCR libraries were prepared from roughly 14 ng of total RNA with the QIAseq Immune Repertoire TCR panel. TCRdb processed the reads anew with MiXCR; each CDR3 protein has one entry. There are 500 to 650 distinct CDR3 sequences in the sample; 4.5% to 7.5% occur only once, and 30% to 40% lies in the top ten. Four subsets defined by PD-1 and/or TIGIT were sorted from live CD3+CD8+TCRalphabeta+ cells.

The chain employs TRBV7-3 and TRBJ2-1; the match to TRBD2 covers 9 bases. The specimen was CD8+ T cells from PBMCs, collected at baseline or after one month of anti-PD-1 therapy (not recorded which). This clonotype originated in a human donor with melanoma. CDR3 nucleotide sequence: TGTGCCAGCAGCCCAGCGGGGGGCTTCCTCGATGAGCAGTTCTTC. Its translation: CASSPAGGFLDEQFF.